Listed here are 16 T cell receptor beta chains from one sample, sequenced in a study of blood T cell repertoires in COVID-19. Some clones are missing from TCRdb's copy, which holds only in-frame ones; the method was immunoSEQ multiplex PCR. Counted here are about 91,000 clones, 88% occurring once; the ten biggest clones make up approximately 4.8%. Sequenced sample: peripheral blood. The receptors here all came from a woman older than 75 with active COVID-19.

The chain joins TRBV7-4 to TRBJ2-2; TRBD2 aligns across 10 bases. The CDR3 length is 19 residues. Germline CDR1 is SGHVT and CDR2 is SQSDAQ. V was clipped by 7 bases and J by 6 bases; unmatched bases: 20. CDR3 sequence (DNA): TGTGCCAGCACCTCGAGGTCGGTCGAGCGGGAGGGCCCCGCCGGGGAGCTGTTTTTT. This gives the protein CASTSRSVEREGPAGELFF.

The chain carries TRBV5-4 and TRBJ2-3, with TRBD2 matching 7 bases. The length of the CDR3 is 15 residues. The V and J ends lost 4 bases and 3 bases, in that order; junction bases with no gene match: 8. Looked up from germline, CDR1 is SGHNT and CDR2 is YYREEE (reference sequence). For the CDR3, the DNA is TGTGCCAGCAGCGATACTAGCGTGGGTACAGATACGCAGTATTTT. This gives the protein CASSDTSVGTDTQYF.

The V and J genes are TRBV12-3 or TRBV12-4 and TRBJ1-1, with a tentative D call TRBD1 (5 bases). The V gene lost 2 bases and the J gene lost 6 bases, with 7 bases spanning the gap. This CDR3 is built from 12 residues. The CDR3 sequence: CASSLLGAEAFF. Written as DNA, the CDR3 is TGTGCCAGCAGTTTACTAGGGGCTGAAGCTTTCTTT.

The chain has TRBV5-8 and TRBJ1-1; the D is unclear. The germline V gene has CDR1 SGHTS and CDR2 YDEGEE. CDR3 length: 10 amino acids. Trimming took 2 bases from V and 7 from J, leaving 3 bases between them. The CDR3 loop reads CASSLHEAFF. The CDR3 coding sequence is TGTGCCAGCAGCTTACATGAAGCTTTCTTT.

This chain uses TRBV19 with TRBJ2-1, with D perhaps TRBD2 (5 bases). V was pared by 6 bases and J by 4 bases, with 16 bases between. This CDR3 contains 15 residues. From germline, CDR1 is LNHDA and CDR2 SQIVND (reference sequence). The CDR3 spells CASSFSSGVYNEQFF. In DNA, the CDR3 is TGTGCCAGTAGCTTCTCGAGCGGAGTATACAATGAGCAGTTCTTC.

This clone has a handful of counts. The gene calls are TRBV27 and TRBJ2-1, with 8 bases identical to TRBD2. Germline trimming cut 5 bases from V and 8 bases from J; bases unmatched to any gene: 2. Germline CDR1 MNHEY, CDR2 SMNVEV (reference sequence). The CDR3 length is 12 residues. In DNA form, the CDR3 reads TGTGCCAGCAGTCCCGGGGGGGATGAGCAGTTCTTC. It encodes CASSPGGDEQFF.

The chain carries TRBV7-9 and TRBJ2-1, with 10 bases identical to TRBD2. The V gene's germline CDR1 is SEHNR and CDR2 FQNEAQ (reference sequence). The length of the CDR3 is 19 residues. With 1 base clipped from V and 2 bases from J, the junction kept 11 bases outside the gene matches. The CDR3 DNA reads as TGTGCCAGCAGCTTAGTCGGGCTAGCGGGAGTACCCACCTACAATGAGCAGTTCTTC. Translated, it gives CASSLVGLAGVPTYNEQFF.

The chain links TRBV5-6 to TRBJ1-5; 7 nucleotides agree with TRBD1. V was clipped by 5 bases and J by 9 bases; unmatched bases: 11. The CDR3 consists of 14 residues. The germline CDR1 and CDR2 sequences are SGHDT and YYEEEE. The CDR3 region has the DNA TGTGCCAGCAGAATACAGGGGACTCGTGGGCCCCAGCATTTT. Its protein product is CASRIQGTRGPQHF.

This chain joins TRBV19 and TRBJ1-4, with 7 positions matching TRBD1. Germline V gives CDR1 LNHDA, CDR2 SQIVND (reference sequence). CDR3 length: 14 amino acids. V lost 5 bases to trimming and J lost 8 bases; unmatched junction nucleotides: 8. This CDR3 reads CASSFEGAREKLFF. The DNA of the CDR3 is TGTGCCAGTAGTTTCGAGGGGGCCAGGGAAAAACTGTTTTTT.

The chain employs TRBV7-9 and TRBJ2-1, with 9 bases lining up with TRBD2. Germline V CDR1 and CDR2: SEHNR, FQNEAQ (reference sequence). V shed 4 bases, J shed 2 bases, and the junction held 6 bases outside the gene matches. The CDR3 covers 16 residues. The CDR3 is CASSYSGSRAYNEQFF. CDR3 nucleotides: TGTGCCAGCAGCTATAGCGGGAGTCGGGCCTACAATGAGCAGTTCTTC.

J is TRBJ2-6 and V is TRBV7-3; TRBD1 matches at 8 bases. CDR3 size: 17 residues. V shed 5 bases, J shed 1 base, and the junction held 7 bases outside the gene matches. CDR1 SGHTA and CDR2 FQGTGA come from the germline V gene. Here the CDR3 reads CASSRTGLRSGANVLTF. Written as DNA, the CDR3 is TGTGCCAGCAGCCGGACAGGGTTAAGGTCTGGGGCCAACGTCCTGACTTTC.

The V gene is TRBV4-3, the J gene TRBJ2-1; weak D call: TRBD2 (5 bases). V lost 3 bases to trimming and J lost 10 bases, with 19 bases between them. Germline-derived CDR1 and CDR2 are LGHNA and YSLEER. The CDR3 has 15 residues. The CDR3 DNA reads as TGCGCCAGCAGCCAGACTCACCCGGGGTTTGGGGAGCAGTTCTTC. Its translation: CASSQTHPGFGEQFF.

The J gene is TRBJ2-3, the V gene TRBV15; 10 bases line up with TRBD2. The CDR3 runs 16 residues. The J segment lost 6 bases and the V segment lost 0 bases, leaving 6 bases of the junction unmatched. The germline gives CDR1 LNHNV, CDR2 YYDKDF (reference sequence). CDR3 DNA: TGTGCCACCAGCAGAGATACAGCGGGAGGGCCGGATACGCAGTATTTT. It encodes CATSRDTAGGPDTQYF. Full variable domain (outside the CDR3, taken from reference TRBV15 and TRBJ2-3): DAMVIQNPRYQVTQFGKPVTLSCSQTLNHNVMYWYQQKSSQAPKLLFHYYDKDFNNEADTPDNFQSRRPNTSFCFLDIRSPGLGDTAMYLCATSRDTAGGPDTQYFGPGTRLTVL.

This rearrangement joins TRBV5-1 to TRBJ2-1, with D possibly TRBD2 on 5 matching bases. This CDR3 is 14 amino acids long. V gave up 2 bases and J gave up 6 bases, with 12 bases separating them. CDR1 is SGHRS, CDR2 YFSETQ, per germline. In DNA form, the CDR3 reads TGCGCCAGCAGCTTTTTCGCGGGCCCCAATGAGCAGTTCTTC. It encodes CASSFFAGPNEQFF. The full variable domain, with the rest looked up from reference TRBV5-1 and TRBJ2-1, is KAGVTQTPRYLIKTRGQQVTLSCSPISGHRSVSWYQQTPGQGLQFLFEYFSETQRNKGNFPGRFSGRQFSNSRSEMNVSTLELGDSALYLCASSFFAGPNEQFFGPGTRLTVL.

The chain is built from TRBV11-2 and TRBJ2-1, with TRBD1 identical over 8 bases. There are 15 residues in the CDR3. V lost 8 bases, J lost 1 base, and 7 bases stayed unmatched. CDR1 is SGHAT and CDR2 is FQNNGV in the germline V gene. CDR3 DNA: TGTGCCAGCCTCCGACAGGGGAGATCCTACAATGAGCAGTTCTTC. Residues: CASLRQGRSYNEQFF. The whole variable domain, filled in from reference TRBV11-2 and TRBJ2-1, reads EAGVAQSPRYKIIEKRQSVAFWCNPISGHATLYWYQQILGQGPKLLIQFQNNGVVDDSQLPKDRFSAERLKGVDSTLKIQPAKLEDSAVYLCASLRQGRSYNEQFFGPGTRLTVL.

The chain combines TRBV5-3 with TRBJ2-2; TRBD2 matches 12 bases. TRBV5-3 is identified as an open reading frame with a role that is uncertain. The junction had 11 bases not matched to a gene; V was cut back by 5 bases and J by 0 bases. The length of the CDR3 is 19 residues. CDR3 nucleotide sequence: TGTGCCAGAAGACGAGGTTCTAGCGGGAGGGGGGCGAACACCGGGGAGCTGTTTTTT. Translated, it gives CARRRGSSGRGANTGELFF.